This T cell receptor beta chain is drawn from a study of T cell responses to AZD1222 COVID-19 vaccine. Study-level findings and limits: Spike as a whole was targeted by vaccine-associated CD4 TCRs, dominant at 160-218 and 743-854. Per reports, nearly half of all spike-specific TCRs target regions that are unmutated in variants. Clonal diversity may have been underestimated, and the donors were mostly white British, with more females than males.

Points on this clone: Its antigen is undetermined.

Profiling relied on immunoSEQ multiplex PCR, and the TCRdb table lists in-frame clones only, not all of them. The repertoire consists of about 110,000 clones, with 70% to 90% occurring once and the leading ten covering less than 2.5%. Trimming took off 0 bases at V and 3 bases at J, with 8 bases between the two ends. The CDR3 is 14 residues long. The germline CDR1 and CDR2 sequences are SNHLY and FYNNEI. Sample: peripheral blood, taken 28 days after the second AZD1222 dose. This TCR was recovered from an adult who received the AZD1222 COVID-19 vaccine. The chain links TRBV2 to TRBJ1-2; D may be TRBD1 (5 bases). The CDR3 is CASSEATAYYGYTF. CDR3 bases: TGTGCCAGCAGTGAAGCGACAGCCTACTATGGCTACACCTTC.